This T cell receptor beta chain was found in a study of T cell repertoires in cytomegalovirus infection. Study observations and caveats: People with CMV and the relevant HLA were identified by cumulative public TCR beta family frequency. CMV-specific HLA-C-restricted TCR beta clonotypes dominated the ex vivo response.

MiXCR, run by TCRdb on the reads, gives a single entry per CDR3 protein. The data contain tens of thousands of distinct CDR3 sequences, 20% to 25% of them singletons. The germline gives CDR1 SGHDN, CDR2 FVKESK. This CDR3 spans 17 amino acids. Comments on this clonotype: The antigen is not known. The junction departs from germline at one end; a sequencing error may be responsible.

The chain couples TRBV14 to TRBJ2-1; D perhaps matches TRBD1 (5 bases). The sequences come from CD8+ T cells from cultured PBMCs, collected from culture after CMV antigen stimulation. The clonotype originates from a human donor in good health (CMV status not recorded). Some clones in this sample may be carry-over from other donors' samples. CDR3 in DNA: TGTGCTAGCAGCCAAGATGCATCGGCAGGGAAACACAATGAGCAGTTCTTC. It codes for CASSQDASAGKHNEQFF.